These T cell receptor beta chains were read from a single sample in a study of technical replicates of blood from a few donors. Some clones are missing from TCRdb's copy, which holds only in-frame ones; the method was immunoSEQ multiplex PCR. Among more than 75,000 clones listed, about 92% were seen once. The sequencing sample was made of T cells isolated from PBMCs. These receptors came from a human donor in good health. Both conserved end residues are part of each CDR3. D genes are given only for firm matches. Clone size is stated in some rows and not others, as once, few, many or a class when expanded.

.	TRBD1	TRBV28	TRBJ1-4	CASSPGQQNEKLFF	TGTGCCAGCAGTCCGGGACAGCAGAATGAAAAACTGTTTTTT
.	.	TRBV4-1	TRBJ1-1	CASSTHRNRGRDTEAFF	TGCGCCAGCAGCACACACCGAAACCGGGGTAGAGACACTGAAGCTTTCTTT
.	TRBD1	TRBV6-4	TRBJ2-3	CASRPRQGAGSGDTQYF	TGTGCCAGCAGACCTCGACAGGGGGCTGGTTCTGGAGATACGCAGTATTTT
.	TRBD1	TRBV2	TRBJ1-4	CASRGQGSLEKLFF	TGTGCCAGCAGAGGACAGGGGTCGCTTGAAAAACTGTTTTTT
.	TRBD1	TRBV7-9	TRBJ2-1	CASSLGGTGGNNEQFF	TGTGCCAGCAGCTTAGGTGGGACAGGAGGGAACAATGAGCAGTTCTTC
.	.	TRBV7-9	TRBJ2-7	CASSWDFTYEQYF	TGTGCCAGCAGCTGGGACTTTACCTACGAGCAGTACTTC
.	TRBD2	TRBV7-2	TRBJ2-7	CASSHGTSGPYEQYF	TGTGCCAGCAGCCACGGGACTAGCGGCCCCTACGAGCAGTACTTC
.	TRBD2	TRBV5-1	TRBJ2-1	CASSLSGTSGSYEQFF	TGCGCCAGCAGCCTATCCGGGACTAGCGGGAGCTATGAGCAGTTCTTC
.	.	TRBV11-3	TRBJ2-1	CASSLDLGSSYNEQFF	TGTGCCAGCAGCTTAGATCTGGGGAGTTCATACAATGAGCAGTTCTTC
.	.	TRBV9	TRBJ2-7	CASSAPTGRGEQYF	TGTGCCAGCAGCGCCCCAACAGGGCGCGGCGAGCAGTACTTC
.	TRBD1	TRBV5-6	TRBJ1-2	CASRMGQGARGYTF	TGTGCCAGCAGGATGGGACAGGGGGCAAGGGGCTACACCTTC
.	.	TRBV27	TRBJ2-1	CASSFAPGEQFF	TGTGCCAGCAGCTTCGCACCAGGGGAGCAGTTCTTC
.	.	TRBV7-9	TRBJ2-3	CASSSVDTQYF	TGTGCCAGCAGCTCTGTAGATACGCAGTATTTT
.	.	TRBV11-3	TRBJ1-1	CATTEYTEAFF	TGTGCCACCACGGAGTACACTGAAGCTTTCTTT
once	TRBD1	TRBV28	TRBJ1-2	CASSLSHWWGQGAVNYGYTF	TGTGCCAGCAGTTTATCTCACTGGTGGGGACAGGGGGCCGTTAACTATGGCTACACCTTC
.	.	TRBV2	TRBJ2-1	CASSGQGFYNEQFF	TGTGCCAGCAGTGGGCAGGGATTCTACAATGAGCAGTTCTTC
.	.	TRBV4-1	TRBJ2-3	CASSQDPIDNFGTDTQYF	TGCGCCAGCAGCCAAGATCCCATCGACAATTTCGGCACAGATACGCAGTATTTT
.	TRBD1	TRBV6-5	TRBJ2-4	CASSYAGQGAFNIQYF	TGTGCCAGCAGTTACGCCGGACAGGGGGCGTTCAACATTCAGTACTTC
.	TRBD2	TRBV19	TRBJ2-1	CASSRNGGAEQFF	TGTGCCAGTAGTAGAAACGGGGGGGCTGAGCAGTTCTTC
.	.	TRBV19	TRBJ1-6	CAILGAYF	TGTGCCATTCTTGGGGCGTATTTC
.	.	TRBV6-5	TRBJ2-2	CASSRVRGTGELFF	TGTGCCAGCAGCCGGGTGAGAGGAACCGGGGAGCTGTTTTTT
.	.	TRBV7-9	TRBJ2-3	CASSLGHEDTQYF	TGTGCCAGCAGCCTAGGACATGAAGATACGCAGTATTTT
.	.	TRBV2	TRBJ1-2	CASTEGADSGAGFTF	TGTGCCAGCACCGAAGGGGCAGATTCAGGGGCAGGGTTCACCTTC
once	.	TRBV5-6	TRBJ2-1	CASSLNGNEQFF	TGTGCCAGCAGCTTGAACGGGAATGAGCAGTTCTTC
.	TRBD2	TRBV7-7	TRBJ2-5	CASSLGGSVGQETQYF	TGTGCCAGCAGCTTAGGCGGGAGTGTTGGCCAAGAGACCCAGTACTTC
.	TRBD2	TRBV18	TRBJ2-7	CASSLTSGSHEQYF	TGTGCCAGCTCCCTGACTAGCGGGAGCCACGAGCAGTACTTC
once	.	TRBV6-1	TRBJ1-2	CASSLDSPNYGYTF	TGTGCCAGCTCTTTGGACAGTCCTAACTATGGCTACACCTTC
.	.	TRBV4-1	TRBJ2-1	CASSSQTSPHSYNEQFF	TGCGCCAGCAGCTCTCAAACTAGTCCCCACTCCTACAATGAGCAGTTCTTC
.	.	TRBV4-1	TRBJ2-3	CASSQEDITDTQYF	TGCGCCAGCAGCCAAGAAGACATCACAGATACGCAGTATTTT
.	.	TRBV10-3	TRBJ1-3	CAIRSRSTADTNSSGNTIYF	TGTGCCATCAGGAGCCGGTCGACAGCCGATACAAACTCCTCTGGAAACACCATATATTTT
.	.	TRBV5-4	TRBJ2-4	CASSLGRGTKNIQYF	TGTGCCAGCAGCTTGGGCAGGGGAACCAAAAACATTCAGTACTTC
.	TRBD2	TRBV28	TRBJ2-7	CASSLPGVAGVDEQYF	TGTGCCAGCAGTCTCCCCGGGGTAGCGGGAGTCGACGAGCAGTACTTC
few	TRBD2	TRBV19	TRBJ2-3	CASQKAGGTDTQYF	TGTGCCAGTCAAAAAGCGGGAGGCACAGATACGCAGTATTTT
.	TRBD1	TRBV27	TRBJ2-7	CASNYPARGTGEYEQYF	TGTGCCAGCAACTACCCCGCGCGCGGGACAGGGGAATACGAGCAGTACTTC
once	.	TRBV5-1	TRBJ2-2	CASSRTGELFF	TGCGCCAGCAGCCGCACCGGGGAGCTGTTTTTT
.	TRBD2	TRBV7-9	TRBJ2-1	CASSRRLAGVPEQFF	TGTGCCAGCAGCCGAAGACTAGCGGGAGTGCCTGAGCAGTTCTTC
.	.	TRBV28	TRBJ1-1	CASWHTEAFF	TGTGCCAGCTGGCACACTGAAGCTTTCTTT
.	.	TRBV9	TRBJ2-3	CASSVRGSDTDTQYF	TGTGCCAGCAGCGTTCGGGGGAGCGACACAGATACGCAGTATTTT
.	.	TRBV27	TRBJ2-1	CASSLVGGLGNEQFF	TGTGCCAGCAGTTTAGTGGGAGGTTTAGGGAATGAGCAGTTCTTC
once	.	TRBV6-6	TRBJ1-6	CASSYGLGGGNSPLHF	TGTGCCAGCAGTTATGGGCTGGGGGGGGGTAATTCACCCCTCCACTTT
once	TRBD1	TRBV29-1	TRBJ1-1	CSSREQGTLTEAFF	TGCAGCTCGAGGGAACAGGGGACGTTGACTGAAGCTTTCTTT
.	TRBD1	TRBV10-3	TRBJ1-5	CASQSKGQGNQPQHF	TGTGCCTCGCAAAGTAAGGGACAGGGCAATCAGCCCCAGCATTTT
.	TRBD2	TRBV9	TRBJ2-3	CASSVERGALTDTQYF	TGTGCCAGCAGCGTAGAGCGGGGGGCCCTCACAGATACGCAGTATTTT